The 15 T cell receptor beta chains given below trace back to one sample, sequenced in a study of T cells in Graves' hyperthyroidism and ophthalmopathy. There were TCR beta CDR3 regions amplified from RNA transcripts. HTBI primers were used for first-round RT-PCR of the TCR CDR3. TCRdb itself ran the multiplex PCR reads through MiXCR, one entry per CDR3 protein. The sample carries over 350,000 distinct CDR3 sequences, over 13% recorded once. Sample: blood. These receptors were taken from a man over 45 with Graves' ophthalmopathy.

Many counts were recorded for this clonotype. In DNA form, the CDR3 reads TGTGCCAGCAGCCCATACGGAGGGGGTACAGATACGCAGTATTTT. This encodes CASSPYGGGTDTQYF. V and J are TRBV7-9 and TRBJ2-3; D tentatively reads TRBD1 or TRBD2 (6 bases each). Germline V gives CDR1 SEHNR, CDR2 FQNEAQ (reference sequence). Trimming removed 5 bases at V and 3 bases at J, with 15 bases between. The CDR3 has 15 residues.

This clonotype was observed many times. The CDR3 protein is CASSQDSGAEAFF. In DNA, the CDR3 is TGTGCCAGCAGCCAAGACTCGGGGGCTGAAGCTTTCTTT. The rearrangement links TRBV3-1 to TRBJ1-1; tentative D call: TRBD1 (5 bases). The CDR3 is made up of 13 amino acids. The ends were cut back, 0 bases at V and 6 bases at J, with 8 bases in the middle. Germline V gene sequence: CDR1 LGHDT, CDR2 YNNKEL (reference sequence).

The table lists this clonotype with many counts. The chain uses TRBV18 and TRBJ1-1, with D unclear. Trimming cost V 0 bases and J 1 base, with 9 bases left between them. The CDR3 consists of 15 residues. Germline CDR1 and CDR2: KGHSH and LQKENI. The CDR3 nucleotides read TGTGCCAGCTCACCACCAAGGGCCCGGAACACTGAAGCTTTCTTT. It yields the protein CASSPPRARNTEAFF. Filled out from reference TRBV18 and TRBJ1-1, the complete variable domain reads NAGVMQNPRHLVRRRGQEARLRCSPMKGHSHVYWYRQLPEEGLKFMVYLQKENIIDESGMPKERFSAEFPKEGPSILRIQQVVRGDSAAYFCASSPPRARNTEAFFGQGTRLTVV.

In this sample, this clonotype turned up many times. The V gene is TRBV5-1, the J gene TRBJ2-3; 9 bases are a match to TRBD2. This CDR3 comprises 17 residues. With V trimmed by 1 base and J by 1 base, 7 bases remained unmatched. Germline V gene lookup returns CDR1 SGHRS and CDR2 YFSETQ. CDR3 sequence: CASSLMLAGAGTDTQYF. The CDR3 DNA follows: TGCGCCAGCAGCTTGATGTTAGCGGGGGCCGGCACAGATACGCAGTATTTT.

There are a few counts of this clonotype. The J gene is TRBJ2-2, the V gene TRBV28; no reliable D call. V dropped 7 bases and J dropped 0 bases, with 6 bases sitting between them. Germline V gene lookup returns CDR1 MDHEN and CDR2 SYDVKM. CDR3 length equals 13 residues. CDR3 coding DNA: TGTGCCAGCAACCCCGCGAACACCGGGGAGCTGTTTTTT. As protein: CASNPANTGELFF.

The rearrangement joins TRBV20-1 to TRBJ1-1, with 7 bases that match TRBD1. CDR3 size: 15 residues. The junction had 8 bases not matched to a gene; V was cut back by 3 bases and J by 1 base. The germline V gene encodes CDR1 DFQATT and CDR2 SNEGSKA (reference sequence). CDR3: CSASSTGTANTEAFF. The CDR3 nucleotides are TGCAGTGCTAGTTCAACCGGGACAGCGAACACTGAAGCTTTCTTT.

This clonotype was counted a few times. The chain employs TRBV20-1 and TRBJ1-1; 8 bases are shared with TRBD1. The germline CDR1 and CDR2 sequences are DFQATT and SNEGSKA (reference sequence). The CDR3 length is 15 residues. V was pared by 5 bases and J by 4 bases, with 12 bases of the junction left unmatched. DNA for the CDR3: TGCAGTGCTCCGGGACAGGCCGCCCTTAGCACTGAAGCTTTCTTT. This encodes CSAPGQAALSTEAFF.

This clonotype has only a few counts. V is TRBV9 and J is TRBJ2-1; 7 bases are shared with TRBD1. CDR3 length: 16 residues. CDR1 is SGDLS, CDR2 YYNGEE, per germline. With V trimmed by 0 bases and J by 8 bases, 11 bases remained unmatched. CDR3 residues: CASSVVNRQGVDEQFF. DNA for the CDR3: TGTGCCAGCAGCGTAGTTAACCGGCAGGGGGTCGATGAGCAGTTCTTC.

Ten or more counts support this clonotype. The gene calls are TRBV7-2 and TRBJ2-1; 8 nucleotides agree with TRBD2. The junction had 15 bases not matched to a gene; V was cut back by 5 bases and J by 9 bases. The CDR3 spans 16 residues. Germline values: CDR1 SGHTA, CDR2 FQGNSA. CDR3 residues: CASSPRAAGASIEQFF. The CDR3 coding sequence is TGTGCCAGCAGCCCCCGTGCAGCGGGGGCGAGTATTGAGCAGTTCTTC.

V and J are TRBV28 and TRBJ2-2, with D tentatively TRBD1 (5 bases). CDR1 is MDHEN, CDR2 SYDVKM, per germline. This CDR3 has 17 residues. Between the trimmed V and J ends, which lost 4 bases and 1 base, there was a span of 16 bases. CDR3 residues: CASSSGRAPLNTGELFF. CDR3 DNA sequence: TGTGCCAGCAGTTCAGGCAGGGCCCCCCTGAACACCGGGGAGCTGTTTTTT.

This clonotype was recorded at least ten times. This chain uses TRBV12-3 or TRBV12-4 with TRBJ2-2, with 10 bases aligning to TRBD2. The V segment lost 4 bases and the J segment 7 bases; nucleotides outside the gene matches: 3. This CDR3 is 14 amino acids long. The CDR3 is CASSSSGSNGELFF. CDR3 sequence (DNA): TGTGCCAGCAGTTCTAGCGGGAGTAACGGGGAGCTGTTTTTT.

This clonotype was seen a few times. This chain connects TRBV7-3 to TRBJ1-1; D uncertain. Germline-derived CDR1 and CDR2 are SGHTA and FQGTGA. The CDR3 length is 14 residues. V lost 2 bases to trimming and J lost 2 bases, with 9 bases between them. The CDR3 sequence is CASSLDLANTEAFF. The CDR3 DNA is TGTGCCAGCAGCTTAGATCTGGCCAACACTGAAGCTTTCTTT.

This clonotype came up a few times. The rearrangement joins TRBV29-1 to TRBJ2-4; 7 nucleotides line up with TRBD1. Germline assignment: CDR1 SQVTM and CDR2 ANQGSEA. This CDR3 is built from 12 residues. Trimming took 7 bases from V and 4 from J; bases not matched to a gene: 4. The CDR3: CSARDRKNIQYF. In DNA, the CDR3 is TGCAGCGCCCGGGACAGAAAAAACATTCAGTACTTC.

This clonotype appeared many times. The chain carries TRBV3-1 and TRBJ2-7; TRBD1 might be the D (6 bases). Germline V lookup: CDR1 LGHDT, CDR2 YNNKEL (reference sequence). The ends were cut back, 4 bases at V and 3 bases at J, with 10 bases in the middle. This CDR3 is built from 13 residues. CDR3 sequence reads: CASSREQGYEQYF. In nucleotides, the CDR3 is TGTGCCAGCAGCCGAGAACAGGGCTACGAGCAGTACTTC.

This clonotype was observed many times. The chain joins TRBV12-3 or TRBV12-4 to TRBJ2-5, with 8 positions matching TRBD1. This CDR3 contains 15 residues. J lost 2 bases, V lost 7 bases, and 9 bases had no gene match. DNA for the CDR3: TGTGCCAGCACCCTAGGACAGGGCCAACAAGAGACCCAGTACTTC. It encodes CASTLGQGQQETQYF.